The 9 T cell receptor beta chains given below trace back to one sample, sequenced in a study of blood T cell repertoires in COVID-19. Libraries were prepared by immunoSEQ multiplex PCR; TCRdb keeps only in-frame clonotypes and omits some of them. Among some 150,000 clones listed, almost 80% were seen once. Material for sequencing was peripheral blood. Source of these receptors: a man aged 50-60 years with active or convalescent COVID-19.

Only a few counts were recorded for this clone. The CDR3 DNA follows: TGTGCCAGCAGTTTCCGGGAGGGCCTCTGGGAGACCCAGTACTTC. It encodes CASSFREGLWETQYF. The V and J genes are TRBV6-5 and TRBJ2-5; TRBD2 aligns across 8 bases. The junction had 9 bases not matched to a gene; V was cut back by 4 bases and J by 5 bases. The germline V gene has CDR1 MNHEY and CDR2 SVGAGI. The CDR3 has 15 residues.

The gene calls are TRBV27 and TRBJ2-7; 11 positions agree with TRBD1. Germline CDR1 is MNHEY and CDR2 is SMNVEV (reference sequence). V lost 5 bases and J lost 5; bases outside the gene matches: 14. The CDR3 length is 17 residues. DNA of the CDR3: TGTGCCAGCAGTCCGTTGGCCGGGACAGGGGGAGTCCACGAGCAGTACTTC. It specifies CASSPLAGTGGVHEQYF.

The rearrangement joins TRBV11-3 to TRBJ2-1; 8 bases fit TRBD1. The CDR3 has 11 residues. The germline CDR1 and CDR2 sequences are SGHNT and YENEEA. V lost 6 bases and J lost 10; bases outside the gene matches: 2. In DNA form, the CDR3 reads TGTGCCAGCAGTAGGGACAGGGAGCAGTTCTTC. Its protein is CASSRDREQFF. Full variable domain (remainder filled in from reference TRBV11-3 and TRBJ2-1): EAGVVQSPRYKIIEKKQPVAFWCNPISGHNTLYWYLQNLGQGPELLIRYENEEAVDDSQLPKDRFSAERLKGVDSTLKIQPAELGDSAVYLCASSRDREQFFGPGTRLTVL.

V and J are TRBV7-8 and TRBJ2-3; 8 nucleotides align to TRBD1. The CDR3 extends over 18 amino acids. V lost 3 bases, J lost 3 bases, and 14 bases stayed unmatched. Germline CDR1 is SGHVS and CDR2 is FQNEAQ. In DNA, the CDR3 is TGTGCCAGCAGCTTCCTCCGAGGACAGGGTGGGGAGACAGATACGCAGTATTTT. Its protein product is CASSFLRGQGGETDTQYF. Together with reference TRBV7-8 and TRBJ2-3, the CDR3 gives the full variable domain: GAGVSQSPRYKVAKRGQDVALRCDPISGHVSLFWYQQALGQGPEFLTYFQNEAQLDKSGLPSDRFFAERPEGSVSTLKIQRTQQEDSAVYLCASSFLRGQGGETDTQYFGPGTRLTVL.

The chain links TRBV21-1 to TRBJ1-5. TRBV21-1 counts as a pseudogene. The CDR3 has 19 residues. The CDR3 nucleotides read TGTGCCAGCAGCAAAGGACTCTTGTCGCCTACCTATAGCAATCAGCCCCAGCATTTT. It is translated as CASSKGLLSPTYSNQPQHF.

This sequence joins TRBV29-1 and TRBJ2-3; D is unresolved. Deletions cut 5 bases from V and 0 bases from J, with 9 bases between. Germline assignment: CDR1 SQVTM and CDR2 ANQGSEA. This CDR3 contains 13 residues. The CDR3 DNA sequence: TGCAGCGTTTGGTTGCAGAGCACAGATACGCAGTATTTT. It encodes CSVWLQSTDTQYF.

With regard to this clone: Other DNA sequences in the same sample also yield this CDR3. The J gene is TRBJ2-3, the V gene TRBV19; maybe TRBD1 (5 bases). CDR1 is LNHDA and CDR2 is SQIVND in the germline V gene (reference sequence). With 6 bases removed from V and 4 bases from J, the gap between germline ends came to 5 bases. The CDR3 sequence is 11 residues long. CDR3 nucleotides: TGTGCCAGTAGAGGGGCAGATACGCAGTATTTT. Its protein is CASRGADTQYF.

This clone was picked up a small number of times. The chain has TRBV18 and TRBJ1-2; D is uncertain. The CDR3 length is 14 residues. Trimming left V 5 bases short and J 3 bases short, with 13 bases between. CDR1 is KGHSH and CDR2 is LQKENI in the germline V gene. CDR3 loop: CASSEAVIDYGYTF. The CDR3 DNA reads as TGTGCCAGCTCAGAAGCGGTGATAGACTATGGCTACACCTTC.

The genes are TRBV28 and TRBJ1-5; D gene uncertain. This CDR3 region has 15 residues. CDR1 is MDHEN and CDR2 is SYDVKM in the germline V gene. V lost 7 bases and J lost 6, with 19 bases in between. The CDR3 here is CASTHSTGLGQPQHF. DNA for the CDR3: TGTGCCAGCACCCACTCGACCGGTCTAGGTCAGCCCCAGCATTTT.